Below are 9 T cell receptor beta chains sequenced from a single sample in a study of blood T cell repertoires in COVID-19. Repertoires were generated with immunoSEQ multiplex PCR, while TCRdb's copy carries only in-frame clones and drops some. The sample has fewer than 250,000 clones; around 90% are singletons. The sequenced sample consisted of PBMCs or T cells enriched from blood (not recorded which). These receptors were collected from a woman aged 30 to 39 who had been exposed to COVID-19.

This chain joins TRBV5-1 and TRBJ1-6; D is possibly TRBD1 (5 bases). The CDR3 contains 16 residues. Germline CDR1 and CDR2: SGHRS and YFSETQ. The V and J ends lost 1 base and 10 bases respectively, with 18 bases between them. In DNA, the CDR3 is TGCGCCAGCAGCTTGAATCTCGGGCAGGGAGGGTCACCCCTCCACTTT. Translated: CASSLNLGQGGSPLHF.

This clone was observed a handful of times. The chain carries TRBV19 and TRBJ2-7; 9 positions agree with TRBD1. Germline trimming cut 7 bases from V and 6 bases from J; bases unmatched to any gene: 13. This CDR3 comprises 15 residues. Germline CDR1 and CDR2: LNHDA and SQIVND (reference sequence). Here the CDR3 DNA reads TGTGCCAGTACGGAGCCGGGACAGGGTATAGGCGAGCAGTACTTC. Protein sequence: CASTEPGQGIGEQYF.

J is TRBJ2-2 and V is TRBV3-1 (or the pseudogene TRBV3-2); D gene uncertain. Germline V gene sequence: CDR1 LGHDT, CDR2 YNNKEL (reference sequence). Deletions cut 1 base from V and 2 bases from J, with 5 bases between. The CDR3 contains 14 residues. The CDR3 DNA reads as TGTGCCAGCAGCCAAGTTAGTAACACCGGGGAGCTGTTTTTT. Translation gives CASSQVSNTGELFF.

The chain couples TRBV9 to TRBJ1-2; 8 nucleotides align to TRBD1. The ends lost 0 bases at V and 3 bases at J; junction bases unmatched: 4. CDR3 length: 15 residues. Germline CDR1 and CDR2: SGDLS and YYNGEE. CDR3 in DNA: TGTGCCAGCAGCGTAGAGCCAGGGGGCTACTATGGCTACACCTTC. Translated, it gives CASSVEPGGYYGYTF.

The chain has TRBV4-1 and TRBJ1-1, with a tentative D call TRBD1 (6 bases). CDR3 length equals 16 residues. The ends were cut back, 0 bases at V and 5 bases at J, with 16 bases in the middle. From germline, CDR1 is MGHRA and CDR2 YSYEKL. Here the CDR3 DNA reads TGCGCCAGCAGCCAAGAAAAGGGGGGGAGAGGTACTGAAGCTTTCTTT. Its translation: CASSQEKGGRGTEAFF.

The chain couples TRBV30 to TRBJ1-5, with D possibly being TRBD1 (6 bases). Trimming left V 0 bases short and J 4 bases short, with 10 bases between. Germline assignment: CDR1 GTSNPN and CDR2 SVGIG (reference sequence). CDR3 length: 14 amino acids. The CDR3 protein is CAWSVGQPNQPQHF. CDR3 in DNA: TGTGCCTGGAGTGTAGGACAGCCAAATCAGCCCCAGCATTTT.

The chain has TRBV27 and TRBJ2-2; 7 bases are a match to TRBD1. V was pared by 6 bases and J by 1 base, with 8 bases of the junction left unmatched. The CDR3 consists of 16 residues. Germline loops: CDR1 MNHEY, CDR2 SMNVEV (reference sequence). CDR3 bases: TGTGCCAGCAGGTCGACAGGGCCACTGAACACCGGGGAGCTGTTTTTT. Translated: CASRSTGPLNTGELFF.

The chain combines TRBV5-1 with TRBJ1-2; D is unresolved. Deletions cut 8 bases from V and 1 base from J, with 9 bases between. Germline CDR1 is SGHRS and CDR2 is YFSETQ. The CDR3 totals 12 residues. This CDR3 reads CASREDNYGYTF. As DNA, the CDR3 is TGCGCCAGTCGGGAGGATAACTATGGCTACACCTTC.

The rearrangement uses TRBV19 and TRBJ2-1; D call uncertain. This CDR3 spans 15 amino acids. Between the trimmed V and J ends, which lost 6 bases and 4 bases, there was a span of 16 bases. CDR1 and CDR2 (germline): LNHDA, SQIVND (reference sequence). DNA of the CDR3: TGTGCCAGTAGATCTGTGGGCGAAAGATACAATGAGCAGTTCTTC. Amino acid sequence: CASRSVGERYNEQFF. The full variable domain, with the rest looked up from reference TRBV19 and TRBJ2-1, is DGGITQSPKYLFRKEGQNVTLSCEQNLNHDAMYWYRQDPGQGLRLIYYSQIVNDFQKGDIAEGYSVSREKKESFPLTVTSAQKNPTAFYLCASRSVGERYNEQFFGPGTRLTVL.